The 30 T cell receptor beta chains below were found in one sample sequenced in a study of T cell responses to AZD1222 COVID-19 vaccine. Method: immunoSEQ multiplex PCR; TCRdb's copy keeps in-frame clones and lacks some. The data contain roughly 100,000 clones, approximately 88% of them singletons. Sequenced here: peripheral blood, sampled on day 0 of AZD1222 vaccination. The source is an adult in good health.

The V and J genes are TRBV7-8 and TRBJ2-7; D is perhaps TRBD1 (6 bases). Germline-derived CDR1 and CDR2 are SGHVS and FQNEAQ. There are 13 residues in the CDR3. V was cut by 6 bases and J by 3 bases, with 12 bases left in between. As DNA, the CDR3 is TGTGCCAGCAGTAACAGGGAAATCTACGAGCAGTACTTC. This codes for CASSNREIYEQYF.

The gene calls are TRBV7-9 and TRBJ2-7; 11 nucleotides align to TRBD2. V dropped 5 bases and J dropped 4; count of bases not matched to a gene: 1. The CDR3 is 13 residues long. Germline values: CDR1 SEHNR, CDR2 FQNEAQ (reference sequence). The CDR3 DNA reads as TGTGCCAGCAGCCGGACTAGCGGGTACGAGCAGTACTTC. Translation gives CASSRTSGYEQYF.

The chain couples TRBV29-1 to TRBJ1-2; 7 bases line up with TRBD1. J was trimmed by 5 bases and V by 7 bases; bases with no gene match: 10. This CDR3 region has 13 residues. CDR1 is SQVTM, CDR2 ANQGSEA, per germline. DNA of the CDR3: TGCAGCGCGGAGCTGACAGGGTGGTATGGCTACACCTTC. Protein sequence: CSAELTGWYGYTF.

The CDR3 reads CASSGPHHKPNEQFF. In nucleotides, the CDR3 is TGTGCCAGCAGTGGACCCCACCACAAGCCCAATGAGCAGTTCTTC. The rearrangement links TRBV27 to TRBJ2-1, with no clear D. CDR3 length: 15 residues. The germline V gene has CDR1 MNHEY and CDR2 SMNVEV (reference sequence). V gave up 5 bases and J gave up 6 bases, with 17 bases separating them.

The chain links TRBV10-3 to TRBJ2-5; 12 nucleotides agree with TRBD2. With 6 bases clipped from V and 3 bases from J, the junction kept 2 bases outside the gene matches. The germline V gene encodes CDR1 ENHRY and CDR2 SYGVKD. The CDR3 runs to 14 residues. The CDR3, as DNA: TGTGCCATCAGCGGACTAGCGGGGAAAGAGACCCAGTACTTC. This sequence encodes CAISGLAGKETQYF.

The V gene is TRBV2, the J gene TRBJ1-2, with D possibly matching TRBD1 (6 bases). Germline V gene lookup returns CDR1 SNHLY and CDR2 FYNNEI. V lost 3 bases to trimming and J lost 6 bases, with 11 bases between them. This CDR3 has 13 amino acids. DNA of the CDR3: TGTGCCAGCAGTGACGACAGGACAAATGGCTACACCTTC. Translation: CASSDDRTNGYTF.

This chain joins TRBV27 and TRBJ1-4, with 9 bases aligning to TRBD1. CDR1 MNHEY and CDR2 SMNVEV come from the germline V gene (reference sequence). The CDR3 is 15 residues long. V lost 5 bases, J lost 3 bases, and 4 bases stayed unmatched. CDR3 sequence reads: CASSIQGASNEKLFF. As DNA, the CDR3 is TGTGCCAGCAGTATACAGGGGGCTTCTAATGAAAAACTGTTTTTT.

The chain links TRBV7-2 to TRBJ2-2; tentative D call: TRBD2 (5 bases). The V gene's germline CDR1 is SGHTA and CDR2 FQGNSA. The CDR3 covers 13 residues. V lost 5 bases to trimming and J lost 8 bases, with 12 bases between them. CDR3 sequence (DNA): TGTGCCAGCAGCCCCAACACGGGGGGGGAGCTGTTTTTT. It specifies CASSPNTGGELFF.

The genes are TRBV18 and TRBJ1-6; 7 bases are a match to TRBD1. The CDR3 consists of 14 residues. Germline CDR1 reads KGHSH; CDR2 reads LQKENI. V lost 3 bases, J lost 8 bases, and 4 bases stayed unmatched. CDR3 amino acids: CASSPQGGDSPLHF. The DNA for the CDR3 is TGTGCCAGCTCACCGCAGGGGGGGGATTCACCCCTCCACTTT.

To note about this clone: The sample carries other DNA sequences with the same CDR3. The chain recombines TRBV5-5 with TRBJ2-1; possibly TRBD2 for D (6 bases). The CDR3 totals 15 residues. Germline values: CDR1 SGHKS, CDR2 YYEKEE (reference sequence). The ends were cut back, 0 bases at V and 4 bases at J, with 11 bases in the middle. The CDR3 DNA follows: TGTGCCAGCAGCTTGGGACCCGGGACTTACAATGAGCAGTTCTTC. This encodes CASSLGPGTYNEQFF.

V is TRBV5-6 and J is TRBJ2-3; a possible D gene is TRBD2 (5 bases). Between the trimmed V and J ends, which lost 0 bases and 3 bases, there was a span of 5 bases. This CDR3 is 13 amino acids long. Germline loops: CDR1 SGHDT, CDR2 YYEEEE. DNA for the CDR3: TGTGCCAGCAGCTTGGGAGGGACAGATACGCAGTATTTT. It is translated as CASSLGGTDTQYF.

V is TRBV18 and J is TRBJ2-1, with TRBD2 matching over 9 bases. Losses at the gene ends were 0 bases for V and 3 bases for J; bases not matched to a gene: 3. CDR3 length: 16 amino acids. CDR1 and CDR2 (germline): KGHSH, LQKENI. For the CDR3, the DNA is TGTGCCAGCTCACCACCGAGCGGGGGGTACTACAATGAGCAGTTCTTC. Its translation: CASSPPSGGYYNEQFF.

This clone was seen only once. J is TRBJ2-1 and V is TRBV12-2; TRBD1, the table's D call, was not compared with the DNA. TRBV12-2 is tagged as a pseudogene. The CDR3 is made up of 16 amino acids. As DNA, the CDR3 is TGTGCAAGTCGCTTAGCAGGCAGGGGGGTCTACAATGAGCAGTTCTTC. It codes for CASRLAGRGVYNEQFF.

The gene calls are TRBV7-2 and TRBJ2-5; tentative D call: TRBD1 (6 bases). V was cut by 4 bases and J by 5 bases, with 14 bases left in between. This CDR3 is 14 amino acids long. Germline V gene lookup returns CDR1 SGHTA and CDR2 FQGNSA. The CDR3 sequence: CASSSSGGLETQYF. DNA for the CDR3: TGTGCCAGCAGCTCCAGTGGGGGCTTGGAGACCCAGTACTTC.

The CDR3 region has the DNA TGTGCCAGCAGCCAAGGGACAGGGGGAAGGGAGACCCAGTACTTC. It is translated as CASSQGTGGRETQYF. The V call is TRBV3-1 (or the pseudogene TRBV3-2), the J call TRBJ2-5; 10 nucleotides agree with TRBD1. This CDR3 is 15 amino acids long. With 1 base clipped from V and 5 bases from J, the junction kept 4 bases outside the gene matches. Germline V CDR1 and CDR2: LGHDT, YNNKEL (reference sequence).

The genes are TRBV7-3 and TRBJ2-2; either TRBD1 or TRBD2 may supply D (5 bases each). Germline V gene data show CDR1 as SGHTA and CDR2 as FQGTGA. The CDR3 is made up of 15 amino acids. The V gene lost 5 bases and the J gene lost 1 base, with 11 bases spanning the gap. The CDR3 DNA reads TGTGCCAGCAGCGCCGGGACGGTGAACACCGGGGAGCTGTTTTTT. Translating gives CASSAGTVNTGELFF.

The CDR3 nucleotides read TGTGCCAGTAGCATACAGGGGAACACCATATATTTT. Amino acids: CASSIQGNTIYF. The chain uses TRBV19 and TRBJ1-3; TRBD1 aligns across 7 bases. CDR1 and CDR2 (germline): LNHDA, SQIVND (reference sequence). CDR3 size: 12 residues. J lost 7 bases, V lost 6 bases, and 3 bases had no gene match.

The chain is built from TRBV4-2 and TRBJ1-6; tentatively, D is TRBD1 (5 bases). Deletions cut 0 bases from V and 2 bases from J, with 5 bases between. Per the germline V gene, CDR1 is LGHNA and CDR2 is YNFKEQ. The CDR3 has 15 amino acids. For the CDR3, the DNA is TGTGCCAGCAGCCAAGAGGGGCCCTATAATTCACCCCTCCACTTT. Protein product: CASSQEGPYNSPLHF.

The V and J genes are TRBV28 and TRBJ1-5; D ambiguous. Germline V gene data show CDR1 as MDHEN and CDR2 as SYDVKM. The germline V and J ends were trimmed by 6 bases and 3 bases, with 18 bases remaining between them. CDR3 length: 16 residues. The CDR3 is CASRPSAPGYNQPQHF. CDR3 nucleotides: TGTGCCAGCAGACCGTCGGCTCCCGGGTACAATCAGCCCCAGCATTTT.

With respect to this clone: One end of the junction fails to match germline, which may point to a read error. This chain joins TRBV6-1 and TRBJ1-4; tentatively, D is TRBD1 (5 bases). There are 14 residues in the CDR3. CDR1 is MNHNS, CDR2 SASEGT, per germline. This CDR3 reads CASREGPRGEKLFF. CDR3 in DNA: TGTGCCAGCAGAGAAGGGCCGAGGGGTGAAAAACTGTTTTTT.

J is TRBJ2-5 and V is TRBV27; D is unresolved. The CDR3 covers 15 residues. Germline CDR1 reads MNHEY; CDR2 reads SMNVEV (reference sequence). With 6 bases removed from V and 5 bases from J, the gap between germline ends came to 19 bases. The CDR3 sequence: CASSGLRSPWETQYF. The CDR3 DNA follows: TGTGCCAGCAGCGGCCTCCGGTCCCCCTGGGAGACCCAGTACTTC.

The V gene is TRBV12-3 or TRBV12-4, the J gene TRBJ1-1; D perhaps matches TRBD1 (6 bases). The V end was cut by 7 bases, the J end by 7 bases, with 13 bases between. CDR3 length equals 12 residues. CDR3 residues: CASTRQAFEAFF. The CDR3 DNA follows: TGTGCCAGCACTAGACAGGCTTTTGAAGCTTTCTTT.

This chain connects TRBV18 to TRBJ1-3, with D perhaps TRBD1 (5 bases). Trimming left V 3 bases short and J 3 bases short, with 15 bases between. Germline V CDR1 and CDR2: KGHSH, LQKENI. CDR3 length: 16 residues. In nucleotides, the CDR3 is TGTGCCAGCTCACCCCCCGGGGCAGGGCATGGAAACACCATATATTTT. Translation: CASSPPGAGHGNTIYF.

This clone showed up just a few times. The chain recombines TRBV5-1 with TRBJ1-2; TRBD1 aligns across 9 bases. CDR1 is SGHRS, CDR2 YFSETQ, per germline. Trimming at V came to 5 bases and at J to 8 bases, leaving 10 bases not matched to a gene. The length of the CDR3 is 14 residues. The CDR3 is CASRSGQGIGGYTF. CDR3 in DNA: TGCGCCAGCAGAAGCGGACAGGGGATCGGCGGCTACACCTTC. Based on the CDR3 plus reference TRBV5-1 and TRBJ1-2, the full variable domain is KAGVTQTPRYLIKTRGQQVTLSCSPISGHRSVSWYQQTPGQGLQFLFEYFSETQRNKGNFPGRFSGRQFSNSRSEMNVSTLELGDSALYLCASRSGQGIGGYTFGSGTRLTVV.

This clone has just a few counts. The chain links TRBV7-6 to TRBJ1-1; no reliable D call. Trimming removed 1 base at V and 4 bases at J, with 13 bases between. This CDR3 is built from 15 residues. Germline loops: CDR1 SGHVS, CDR2 FNYEAQ. DNA for the CDR3: TGTGCCAGCAGCTTAGTGGAGGGAGGGAGCACTGAAGCTTTCTTT. It yields the protein CASSLVEGGSTEAFF.

This sequence joins TRBV5-4 and TRBJ2-7; 11 bases are shared with TRBD1. Germline V gene sequence: CDR1 SGHNT, CDR2 YYREEE (reference sequence). CDR3 length: 14 residues. Trimming removed 3 bases from V and 5 bases from J; junction bases left unmatched: 4. This chain's CDR3 is CASSWDRGKDEQYF. In DNA, the CDR3 is TGTGCCAGCAGCTGGGACAGGGGGAAGGACGAGCAGTACTTC. Together with reference TRBV5-4 and TRBJ2-7, the CDR3 gives the full variable domain: ETGVTQSPTHLIKTRGQQVTLRCSSQSGHNTVSWYQQALGQGPQFIFQYYREEENGRGNFPPRFSGLQFPNYSSELNVNALELDDSALYLCASSWDRGKDEQYFGPGTRLTVT.

The V and J genes are TRBV18 and TRBJ1-6; 7 positions match TRBD1. The V gene end was trimmed by 1 base and the J gene end by 5 bases; junction bases not matched to a gene: 8. Germline CDR1 reads KGHSH; CDR2 reads LQKENI. The CDR3 runs to 17 residues. As DNA, the CDR3 is TGTGCCAGCTCACCACAAGCCGGGACAGTAAATAATTCACCCCTCCACTTT. Translating gives CASSPQAGTVNNSPLHF.

The chain recombines TRBV27 with TRBJ2-1; D ambiguous. The CDR3 is 14 residues long. V lost 0 bases and J 9 bases, leaving 12 bases between the germline ends. CDR1 is MNHEY, CDR2 SMNVEV, per germline (reference sequence). CDR3 nucleotides: TGTGCCAGCAGTTTATCCTTACAGATCGGTGAGCAGTTCTTC. Protein: CASSLSLQIGEQFF.

The chain employs TRBV5-1 and TRBJ2-2, with D hard to call. Germline CDR1 and CDR2: SGHRS and YFSETQ. V was clipped by 2 bases and J by 0 bases, with 8 bases between them. The CDR3 spans 15 residues. CDR3 sequence reads: CASSFSAANTGELFF. Written as DNA, the CDR3 is TGCGCCAGCAGCTTCAGCGCCGCGAACACCGGGGAGCTGTTTTTT. The variable domain in full, with the rest retrieved from reference TRBV5-1 and TRBJ2-2, is KAGVTQTPRYLIKTRGQQVTLSCSPISGHRSVSWYQQTPGQGLQFLFEYFSETQRNKGNFPGRFSGRQFSNSRSEMNVSTLELGDSALYLCASSFSAANTGELFFGEGSRLTVL.

Ten or more counts support this clone. This chain joins TRBV21-1 and TRBJ1-3; the table's D call, TRBD1, has no DNA check behind it. TRBV21-1 is noted as a pseudogene. There are 19 residues in the CDR3. The CDR3: CASTTLSDICTISGNTIYF. The CDR3 DNA sequence: TGTGCCAGCACAACCCTCTCGGACATTTGTACCATCTCTGGAAACACCATATATTTT.